The entry below describes one T cell receptor beta chain. This specimen belongs to a study of regulatory T cells in long-lasting Graves disease. Time point of the sample: newly diagnosed GD, antithyroid drugs for less than 3 months. PBMCs provided the RNA from which the TCR library was made. Germline CDR1 is MGHRA and CDR2 is YSYEKL. This CDR3 has 14 amino acids. V was pared by 4 bases and J by 3 bases, with 6 bases of the junction left unmatched. Building of the TCR beta libraries involved iRepertoire HTBI primers and Arm-PCR of CDR3 regions. TCRdb analysed the multiplex PCR reads with MiXCR anew, one entry per CDR3 protein. There are 400,000 to 500,000 distinct CDR3 sequences in the sample; roughly 15% occur only once, and about 10% lies in the top ten. These same data were also listed under a study on T cells in Graves' hyperthyroidism and ophthalmopathy.

Sequenced here: peripheral blood mononuclear cells (PBMCs), sampled at new diagnosis, from a patient treated with antithyroid drugs. The J gene is TRBJ2-7, the V gene TRBV4-1, with TRBD2 matching 7 bases. This sequence was found in a woman in her twenties or thirties with Graves disease. The chain's CDR3 is CASSPGGANYEQYF. CDR3 bases: TGCGCCAGCAGCCCGGGGGGTGCGAACTACGAGCAGTACTTC.